This T cell receptor (beta chain) was found in a study of T-cell memory formation after mild COVID-19. The study's findings and limits: Clones that contracted from day 15 to 85 had balanced CD4/CD8; later expanders were CD4+ biased.

Concerning this clonotype: Its cognate antigen is unknown. Relative to the germline gene, one junction end is altered; a read error may explain this.

TCRdb reanalysed the 5' RACE reads using MiXCR and keeps one entry per CDR3 protein. The table has roughly 170,000 distinct CDR3 sequences, less than 20% seen once. Sequencing was done on a sample of PBMCs or a T cell subset sorted from them (not recorded which). The receptor was derived from a man aged 18 to 35 who had mild COVID-19 (a few samples of this study predate the infection). Cell type and time point are not known.

This CDR3 is CASSLTSGAYNYGFTF. The CDR3 DNA reads as TGCGCCAGCAGCTTGACCTCGGGGGCCTATAACTATGGCTTCACCTTC. The V call is TRBV5-1, the J call TRBJ1-2, with D possibly matching TRBD1 (6 bases). Germline CDR1 and CDR2: SGHRS and YFSETQ. The CDR3 is 16 amino acids.